The 9 T cell receptor beta chains reported below all come from one sample, sequenced in a study of T cells in Graves' hyperthyroidism and ophthalmopathy. TCR beta CDR3 sequences were amplified from RNA transcripts. With the HTBI primer set, the TCR CDR3 went through a first round of RT-PCR. TCRdb fed the multiplex PCR reads into MiXCR, producing one record per CDR3 protein. The sample contains about 510,000 distinct CDR3 sequences, approximately 15% of which appear only once. Sequences were obtained from blood. These receptors all stem from a woman between 40 and 55 years old with Graves' hyperthyroidism.

In its sample, this clonotype was seen many times. The J gene is TRBJ1-2, the V gene TRBV5-8, with 11 bases lining up with TRBD1. Germline values: CDR1 SGHTS, CDR2 YDEGEE. V trimming: 4 bases; J trimming: 4 bases; junction bases outside the gene matches: 9. CDR3 length equals 16 residues. In nucleotides, the CDR3 is TGTGCCAGCAGCGTATCGGACAGGGGGCTACGCTATGGCTACACCTTC. Translation: CASSVSDRGLRYGYTF.

This clonotype was seen repeatedly, ten times or more. The V gene is TRBV5-1, the J gene TRBJ2-7, with 7 nucleotides matching TRBD2. This CDR3 contains 16 residues. Trimming at V came to 2 bases and at J to 0 bases, leaving 8 bases not matched to a gene. Per the germline V gene, CDR1 is SGHRS and CDR2 is YFSETQ. The CDR3 DNA is TGCGCCAGCAGCTTCTTGGGGGGGGGGAACTCCTACGAGCAGTACTTC. Encoded protein: CASSFLGGGNSYEQYF.

This clonotype was observed a handful of times. The V and J genes are TRBV20-1 and TRBJ2-2, with 9 positions matching TRBD1. Germline-derived CDR1 and CDR2 are DFQATT and SNEGSKA (reference sequence). CDR3 length: 18 residues. The trim removed 3 bases at V and 6 bases at J, leaving 17 bases unmatched. Here the CDR3 reads CSASGAGTGKHVAGELFF. For the CDR3, the DNA is TGCAGTGCTAGCGGGGCCGGGACAGGGAAACATGTGGCCGGGGAGCTGTTTTTT.

The gene calls are TRBV3-1 and TRBJ2-1; a weak D match, TRBD2 (5 bases). Trimming stripped 1 base from V and 15 bases from J, with 10 bases between. The CDR3 sequence is 11 residues long. Germline assignment: CDR1 LGHDT and CDR2 YNNKEL (reference sequence). The CDR3 coding sequence is TGTGCCAGCAGCCAAGGGAGGTTAGTGTTCTTC. Its translation: CASSQGRLVFF.

This clonotype was counted ten times or more. This chain joins TRBV25-1 and TRBJ2-7, with 7 nucleotides matching TRBD1. The CDR3 has 14 amino acids. CDR1 is MGHDK, CDR2 SYGVNS, per germline. The junction had 6 bases not matched to a gene; V was cut back by 3 bases and J by 4 bases. CDR3 protein: CASSETGQSYEQYF. Written as DNA, the CDR3 is TGTGCCAGCAGTGAGACGGGACAGAGTTACGAGCAGTACTTC.

This clonotype was observed many times. This chain joins TRBV28 and TRBJ2-1, with D perhaps assigned TRBD1 or TRBD2 (5 bases each). CDR1 is MDHEN and CDR2 is SYDVKM in the germline V gene. The CDR3 is 15 residues long. The germline V and J ends were trimmed by 2 bases and 4 bases, with 12 bases remaining between them. CDR3 region: CASSLTGTYYNEQFF. The CDR3 region has the DNA TGTGCCAGCAGTTTAACCGGGACCTATTACAATGAGCAGTTCTTC.

This clonotype is a singleton in its sample. This chain links TRBV5-4 with TRBJ2-4, with D possibly matching TRBD2 (6 bases). The germline V gene encodes CDR1 SGHNT and CDR2 YYREEE (reference sequence). This CDR3 is built from 17 residues. Trimming cost V 4 bases and J 6 bases, with 23 bases left between them. The CDR3 DNA reads TGTGCCAGCAGCCCCCTCGCAGAGGGAGGTGGGGGAAACATTCAGTACTTC. Protein: CASSPLAEGGGGNIQYF.

This clonotype was recorded many times. The V call is TRBV6-1, the J call TRBJ2-7, with 8 bases identical to TRBD1. Germline V lookup: CDR1 MNHNS, CDR2 SASEGT. After removal of 5 bases from V and 2 bases from J, the junction contained 20 bases not matched to a gene. The length of the CDR3 is 19 residues. CDR3 sequence (DNA): TGTGCCAGCAGTCAGGGGGCGGGTCCCCTAATCCCGGGTCCCTACGAGCAGTACTTC. It translates to CASSQGAGPLIPGPYEQYF.

This clonotype has ten or more counts. The J gene is TRBJ1-3, the V gene TRBV6-5; no clear D gene. Trimming took 2 bases from V and 4 from J, leaving 9 bases between them. Per germline, CDR1 MNHEY and CDR2 SVGAGI. CDR3 length: 14 residues. CDR3: CASSYGQFGNTIYF. The CDR3 DNA reads as TGTGCCAGCAGTTACGGGCAGTTCGGAAACACCATATATTTT.